This passage covers 9 T cell receptor beta chains from one sample sequenced in a study of regulatory T cells in long-lasting Graves disease. With iRepertoire HTBI primers and Arm-PCR of CDR3 regions, TCR beta libraries were built. TCRdb re-analysed the multiplex PCR reads in MiXCR, keeping a single row per CDR3 protein. The data show around 500,000 distinct CDR3 sequences, roughly 13% seen once. Stated time point: newly diagnosed GD, antithyroid drugs for less than 3 months. The authors made the TCR library using RNA they extracted from PBMCs. The same data also went into a second study, on T cells in Graves' hyperthyroidism and ophthalmopathy.

Source: peripheral blood mononuclear cells (PBMCs), taken at new diagnosis, from a patient treated with antithyroid drugs. These receptors came from a man aged 25 to 40 with Graves disease.

This clonotype came up a few times. V gene TRBV7-2 combines with J gene TRBJ1-2; tentative D call: TRBD1 (6 bases). V lost 10 bases to trimming and J lost 4 bases, with 22 bases between them. CDR3 length: 15 amino acids. Germline assignment: CDR1 SGHTA and CDR2 FQGNSA. In nucleotides, the CDR3 is TGTGCCACCATAAGTAGGGGGTACATCATCTATGGCTACACCTTC. Translated: CATISRGYIIYGYTF.

The rearrangement uses TRBV15 and TRBJ1-3; D uncertain. The ends were cut back, 5 bases at V and 0 bases at J, with 8 bases in the middle. CDR3 length: 14 amino acids. Per germline, CDR1 LNHNV and CDR2 YYDKDF (reference sequence). CDR3 sequence: CATSWMDSGNTIYF. CDR3 DNA: TGTGCCACCAGCTGGATGGACTCTGGAAACACCATATATTTT.

With regard to this clonotype: A much larger clone is a single base away; this may be a read error. The chain links TRBV11-2 to TRBJ2-2, with D perhaps matching TRBD1 (6 bases). From germline, CDR1 is SGHAT and CDR2 FQNNGV. CDR3 length equals 15 residues. The CDR3 reads CTSSRDTTNTGELFF. The CDR3 coding sequence is TGTACCAGCAGCCGGGACACCACGAACACCGGGGAGCTGTTTTTT. The complete variable domain, with remaining parts taken from reference TRBV11-2 and TRBJ2-2, reads EAGVAQSPRYKIIEKRQSVAFWCNPISGHATLYWYQQILGQGPKLLIQFQNNGVVDDSQLPKDRFSAERLKGVDSTLKIQPAKLEDSAVYLCTSSRDTTNTGELFFGEGSRLTVL.

This clonotype has at least ten counts. The J gene is TRBJ2-1, the V gene TRBV24-1; TRBD2 agrees at 9 bases. This CDR3 comprises 15 residues. Germline assignment: CDR1 KGHDR and CDR2 SFDVKD. V lost 5 bases to trimming and J lost 4 bases; unmatched junction nucleotides: 5. The CDR3 sequence: CATSGEAGGYNEQFF. The DNA for the CDR3 is TGTGCCACCAGTGGGGAAGCGGGAGGATACAATGAGCAGTTCTTC.

This clonotype showed up many times. The chain recombines TRBV5-1 with TRBJ1-1; TRBD1 might be the D (5 bases). The V gene's germline CDR1 is SGHRS and CDR2 YFSETQ. The CDR3 has 13 amino acids. Trimming took 5 bases from V and 6 from J, leaving 14 bases between them. In DNA, the CDR3 is TGCGCCAGCAGTCCGACGACAGAAGCTGAAGCTTTCTTT. Its protein is CASSPTTEAEAFF.

This sequence joins TRBV3-1 and TRBJ1-3; D gene uncertain. The CDR3 length is 14 residues. V was shortened by 1 base and J by 2 bases, with 6 bases between the two germline ends. CDR1 is LGHDT, CDR2 YNNKEL, per germline (reference sequence). The CDR3 spells CASSQAGAGNTIYF. Here the CDR3 DNA reads TGTGCCAGCAGCCAAGCTGGGGCTGGAAACACCATATATTTT.

Ten or more counts support this clonotype. The chain couples TRBV5-1 to TRBJ2-7; TRBD1 matches at 7 bases. This CDR3 has 14 residues. The germline gives CDR1 SGHRS, CDR2 YFSETQ. J lost 2 bases, V lost 6 bases, and 8 bases had no gene match. In nucleotides, the CDR3 is TGCGCCAGCAATCGGGACAGTTCTACCTACGAGCAGTACTTC. Its translation is CASNRDSSTYEQYF.

Points on this clonotype: A read error may explain this, as a much larger clone is one base away. This sequence joins TRBV20-1 and TRBJ2-3; 13 positions agree with TRBD2. The CDR3 contains 15 residues. CDR1 is DFQATT and CDR2 is SNEGSKA in the germline V gene (reference sequence). As DNA, the CDR3 is TGCAGTGCTGCCTCCGGGACTAGCGGGAACGTACGGCAGTCCTTC. Its protein product is CSAASGTSGNVRQSF.

This clonotype was observed at least ten times. The chain combines TRBV12-3 or TRBV12-4 with TRBJ2-1; no definite D call. The CDR3 consists of 15 residues. V was pared by 3 bases and J by 0 bases, with 9 bases between. The CDR3, as DNA: TGTGCCAGCAGTTTTCGTACTGGCTCCTACAATGAGCAGTTCTTC. Translated: CASSFRTGSYNEQFF.